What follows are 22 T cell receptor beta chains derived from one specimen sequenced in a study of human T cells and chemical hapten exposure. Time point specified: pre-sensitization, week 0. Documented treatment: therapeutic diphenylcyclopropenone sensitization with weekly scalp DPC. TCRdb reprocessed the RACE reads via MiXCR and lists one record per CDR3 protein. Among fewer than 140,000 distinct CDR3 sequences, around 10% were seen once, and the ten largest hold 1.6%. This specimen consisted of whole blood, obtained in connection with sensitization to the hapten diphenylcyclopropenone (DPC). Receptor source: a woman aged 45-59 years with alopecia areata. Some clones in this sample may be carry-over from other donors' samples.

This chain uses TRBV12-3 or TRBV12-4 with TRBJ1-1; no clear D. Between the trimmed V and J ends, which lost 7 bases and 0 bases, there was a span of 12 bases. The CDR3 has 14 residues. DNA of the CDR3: TGTGCCAGCACCCACAGCTACATGAACACTGAAGCTTTCTTT. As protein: CASTHSYMNTEAFF.

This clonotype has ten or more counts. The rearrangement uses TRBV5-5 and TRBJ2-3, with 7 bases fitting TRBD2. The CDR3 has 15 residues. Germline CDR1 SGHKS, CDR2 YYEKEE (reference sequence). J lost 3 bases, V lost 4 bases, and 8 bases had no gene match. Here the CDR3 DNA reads TGTGCCAGCAGCCCCCCCCAGGGAGGGACAGATACGCAGTATTTT. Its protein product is CASSPPQGGTDTQYF.

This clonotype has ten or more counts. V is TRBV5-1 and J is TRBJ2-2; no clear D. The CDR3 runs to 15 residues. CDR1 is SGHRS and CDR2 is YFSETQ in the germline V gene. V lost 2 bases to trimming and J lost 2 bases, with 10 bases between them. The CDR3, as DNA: TGCGCCAGCAGCTTTAGTCACCCTAACACCGGGGAGCTGTTTTTT. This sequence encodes CASSFSHPNTGELFF.

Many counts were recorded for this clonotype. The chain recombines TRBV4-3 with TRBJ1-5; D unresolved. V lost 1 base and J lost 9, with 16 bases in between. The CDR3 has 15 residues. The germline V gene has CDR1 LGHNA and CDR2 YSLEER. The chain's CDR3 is CASSQGVEDKGPQHF. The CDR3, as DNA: TGCGCCAGCAGCCAAGGGGTGGAGGATAAGGGGCCCCAGCATTTT.

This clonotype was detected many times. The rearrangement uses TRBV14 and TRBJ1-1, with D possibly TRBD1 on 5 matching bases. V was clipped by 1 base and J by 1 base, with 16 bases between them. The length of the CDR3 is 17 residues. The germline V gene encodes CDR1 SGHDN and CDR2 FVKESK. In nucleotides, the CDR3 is TGTGCCAGCAGCCAAGCAGGGTCGGGAAGACCGAACACTGAAGCTTTCTTT. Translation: CASSQAGSGRPNTEAFF.

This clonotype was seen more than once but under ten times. The CDR3 here is CASSQGYRLAGTDTQYF. The CDR3 DNA is TGTGCCAGCAGCCAAGGTTATCGACTAGCGGGCACAGATACGCAGTATTTT. The J gene is TRBJ2-3, the V gene TRBV3-1; TRBD2 agrees at 9 bases. J lost 1 base, V lost 1 base, and 6 bases had no gene match. The CDR3 totals 17 residues. Germline V CDR1 and CDR2: LGHDT, YNNKEL (reference sequence).

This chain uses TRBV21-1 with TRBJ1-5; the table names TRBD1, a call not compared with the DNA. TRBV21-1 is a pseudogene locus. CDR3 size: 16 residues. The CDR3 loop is CASSKQGDRAYQPQHF. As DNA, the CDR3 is TGTGCCAGCAGCAAACAGGGAGACAGGGCCTATCAGCCCCAGCATTTT.

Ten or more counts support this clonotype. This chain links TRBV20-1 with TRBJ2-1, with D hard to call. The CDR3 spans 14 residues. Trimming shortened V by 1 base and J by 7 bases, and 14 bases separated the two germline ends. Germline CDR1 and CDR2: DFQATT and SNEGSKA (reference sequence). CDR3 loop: CSARVPIGHNEQFF. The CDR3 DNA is TGCAGTGCTAGAGTTCCCATCGGGCATAATGAGCAGTTCTTC.

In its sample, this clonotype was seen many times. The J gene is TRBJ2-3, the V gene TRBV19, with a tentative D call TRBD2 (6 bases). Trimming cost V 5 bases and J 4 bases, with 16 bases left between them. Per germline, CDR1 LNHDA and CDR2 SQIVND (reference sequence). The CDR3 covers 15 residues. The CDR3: CASSFMGGVADTQYF. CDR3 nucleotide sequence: TGTGCCAGTAGTTTTATGGGGGGAGTCGCAGATACGCAGTATTTT.

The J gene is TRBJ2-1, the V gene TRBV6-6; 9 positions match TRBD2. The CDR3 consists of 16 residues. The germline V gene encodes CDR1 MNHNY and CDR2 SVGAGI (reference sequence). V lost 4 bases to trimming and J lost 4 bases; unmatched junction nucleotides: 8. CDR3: CASSSPLAGTYNEQFF. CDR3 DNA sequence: TGTGCCAGCAGTTCCCCTCTAGCGGGAACATACAATGAGCAGTTCTTC.

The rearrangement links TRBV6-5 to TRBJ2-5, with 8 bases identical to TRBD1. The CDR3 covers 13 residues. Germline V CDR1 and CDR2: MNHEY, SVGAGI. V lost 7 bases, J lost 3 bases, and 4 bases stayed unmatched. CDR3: CASTQTGEETQYF. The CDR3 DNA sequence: TGTGCCAGCACCCAGACAGGGGAAGAGACCCAGTACTTC.

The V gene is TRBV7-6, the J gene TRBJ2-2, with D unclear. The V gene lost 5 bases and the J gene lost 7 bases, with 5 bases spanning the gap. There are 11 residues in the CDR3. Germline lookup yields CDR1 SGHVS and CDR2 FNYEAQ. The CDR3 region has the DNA TGTGCCAGCAGCACGATCGGGGAGCTGTTTTTT. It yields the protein CASSTIGELFF.

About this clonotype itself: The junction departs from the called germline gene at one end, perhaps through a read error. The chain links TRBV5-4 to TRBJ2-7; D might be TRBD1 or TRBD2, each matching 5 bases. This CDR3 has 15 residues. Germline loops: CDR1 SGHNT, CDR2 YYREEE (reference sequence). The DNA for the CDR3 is TGTGTCAGCAGCCCCCCCGGGGCTAGCTCCTACGAGCAGTACTTC. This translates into CVSSPPGASSYEQYF.

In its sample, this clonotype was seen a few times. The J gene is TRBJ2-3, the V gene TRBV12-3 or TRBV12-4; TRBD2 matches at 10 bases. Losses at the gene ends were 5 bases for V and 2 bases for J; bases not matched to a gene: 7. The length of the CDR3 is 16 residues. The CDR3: CASSIGLAVNTDTQYF. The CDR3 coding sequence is TGTGCCAGCAGTATTGGACTAGCGGTAAACACAGATACGCAGTATTTT.

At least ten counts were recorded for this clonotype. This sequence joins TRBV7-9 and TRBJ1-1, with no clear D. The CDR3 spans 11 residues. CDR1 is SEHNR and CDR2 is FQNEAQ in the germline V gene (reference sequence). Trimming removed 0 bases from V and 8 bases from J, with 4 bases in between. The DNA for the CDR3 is TGTGCCAGCAGCTTAGCGGGAGAAGCTTTCTTT. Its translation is CASSLAGEAFF.

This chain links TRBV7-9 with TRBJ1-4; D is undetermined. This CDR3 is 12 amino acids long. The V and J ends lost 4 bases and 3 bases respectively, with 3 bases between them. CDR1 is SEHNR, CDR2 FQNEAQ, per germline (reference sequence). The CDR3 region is CASSSPNEKLFF. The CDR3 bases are TGTGCCAGCAGCTCCCCTAATGAAAAACTGTTTTTT.

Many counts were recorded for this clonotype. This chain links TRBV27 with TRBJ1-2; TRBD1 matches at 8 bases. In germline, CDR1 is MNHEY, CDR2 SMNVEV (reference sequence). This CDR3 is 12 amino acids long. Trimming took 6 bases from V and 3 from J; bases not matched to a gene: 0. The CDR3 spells CASRTGDYGYTF. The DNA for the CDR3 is TGTGCCAGCAGGACAGGGGACTATGGCTACACCTTC.

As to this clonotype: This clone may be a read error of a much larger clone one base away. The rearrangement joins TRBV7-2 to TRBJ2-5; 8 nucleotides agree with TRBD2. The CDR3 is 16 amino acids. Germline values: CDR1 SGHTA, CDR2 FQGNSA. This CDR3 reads CAGSPRTSRGKETQYF. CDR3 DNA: TGTGCCGGCAGCCCACGGACTAGCCGAGGGAAAGAGACCCAGTACTTC. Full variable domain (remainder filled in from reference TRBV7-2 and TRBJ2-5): GAGVSQSPSNKVTEKGKDVELRCDPISGHTALYWYRQSLGQGLEFLIYFQGNSAPDKSGLPSDRFSAERTGGSVSTLTIQRTQQEDSAVYLCAGSPRTSRGKETQYFGPGTRLLVL.

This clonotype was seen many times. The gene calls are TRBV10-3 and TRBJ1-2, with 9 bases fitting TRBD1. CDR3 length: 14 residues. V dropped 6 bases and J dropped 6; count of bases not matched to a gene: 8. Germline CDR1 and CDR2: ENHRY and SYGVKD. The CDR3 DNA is TGTGCCATCAGGGGACCGGGACAGGGCCATGGCTACACCTTC. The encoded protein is CAIRGPGQGHGYTF.

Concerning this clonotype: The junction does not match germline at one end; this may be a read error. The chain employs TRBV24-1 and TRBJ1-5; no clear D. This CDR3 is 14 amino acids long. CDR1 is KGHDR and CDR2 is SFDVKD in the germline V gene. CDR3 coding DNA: TGTGACACCAGTTTCGGTATGAGCAATCAGCCCCAGCATTTT. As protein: CDTSFGMSNQPQHF.

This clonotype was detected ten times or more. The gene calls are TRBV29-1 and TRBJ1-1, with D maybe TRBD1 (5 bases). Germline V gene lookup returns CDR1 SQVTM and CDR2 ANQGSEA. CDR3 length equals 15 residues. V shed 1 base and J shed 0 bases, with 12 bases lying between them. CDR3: CSVEAIAGMNTEAFF. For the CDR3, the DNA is TGCAGCGTTGAAGCTATCGCAGGGATGAACACTGAAGCTTTCTTT.

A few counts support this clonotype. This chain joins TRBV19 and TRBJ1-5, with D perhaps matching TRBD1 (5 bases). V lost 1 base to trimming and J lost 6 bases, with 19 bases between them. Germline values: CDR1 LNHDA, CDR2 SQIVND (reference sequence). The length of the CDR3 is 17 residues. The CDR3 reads CASSIARTGGQGQPQHF. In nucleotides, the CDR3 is TGTGCCAGTAGTATAGCCCGTACCGGCGGGCAGGGTCAGCCCCAGCATTTT. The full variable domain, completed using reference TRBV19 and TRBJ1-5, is DGGITQSPKYLFRKEGQNVTLSCEQNLNHDAMYWYRQDPGQGLRLIYYSQIVNDFQKGDIAEGYSVSREKKESFPLTVTSAQKNPTAFYLCASSIARTGGQGQPQHFGDGTRLSIL.